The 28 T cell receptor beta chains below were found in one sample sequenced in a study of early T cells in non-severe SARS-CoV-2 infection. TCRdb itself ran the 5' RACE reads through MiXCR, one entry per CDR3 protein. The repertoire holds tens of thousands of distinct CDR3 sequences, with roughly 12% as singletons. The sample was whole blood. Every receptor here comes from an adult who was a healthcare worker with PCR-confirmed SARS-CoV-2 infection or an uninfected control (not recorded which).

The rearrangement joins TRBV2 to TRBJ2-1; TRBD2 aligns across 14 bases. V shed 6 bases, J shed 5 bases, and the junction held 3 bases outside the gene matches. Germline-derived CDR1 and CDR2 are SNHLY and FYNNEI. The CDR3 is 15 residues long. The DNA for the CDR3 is TGTGCCAGCAGCCGGACTAGCGGGGGGAACAATGAGCAGTTCTTC. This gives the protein CASSRTSGGNNEQFF. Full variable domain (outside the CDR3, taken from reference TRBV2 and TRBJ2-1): EPEVTQTPSHQVTQMGQEVILRCVPISNHLYFYWYRQILGQKVEFLVSFYNNEISEKSEIFDDQFSVERPDGSNFTLKIRSTKLEDSAMYFCASSRTSGGNNEQFFGPGTRLTVL.

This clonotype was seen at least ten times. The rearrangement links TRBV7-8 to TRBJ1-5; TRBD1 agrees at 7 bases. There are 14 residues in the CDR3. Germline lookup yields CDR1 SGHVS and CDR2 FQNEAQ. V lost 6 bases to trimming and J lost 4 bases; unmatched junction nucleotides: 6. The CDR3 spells CASRPGTANQPQHF. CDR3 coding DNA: TGTGCCAGCAGACCCGGGACAGCAAATCAGCCCCAGCATTTT.

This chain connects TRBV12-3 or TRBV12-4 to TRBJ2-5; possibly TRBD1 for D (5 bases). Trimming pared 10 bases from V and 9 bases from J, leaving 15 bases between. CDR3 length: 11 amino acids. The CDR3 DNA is TGTGCCACAGGGCAATTAGGAGCCCAGTACTTC. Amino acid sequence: CATGQLGAQYF.

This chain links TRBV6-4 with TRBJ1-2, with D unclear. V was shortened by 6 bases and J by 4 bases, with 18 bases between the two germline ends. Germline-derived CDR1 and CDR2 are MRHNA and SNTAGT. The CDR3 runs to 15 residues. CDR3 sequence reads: CASSRGPEEGYGYTF. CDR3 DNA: TGTGCCAGCAGCCGAGGGCCAGAGGAAGGCTATGGCTACACCTTC.

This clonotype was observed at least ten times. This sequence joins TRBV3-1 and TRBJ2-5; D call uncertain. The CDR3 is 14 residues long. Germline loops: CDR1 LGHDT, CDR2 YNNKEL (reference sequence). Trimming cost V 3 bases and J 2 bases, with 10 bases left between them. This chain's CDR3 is CASSQLRGQETQYF. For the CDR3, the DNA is TGTGCCAGCAGCCAGTTACGCGGACAAGAGACCCAGTACTTC.

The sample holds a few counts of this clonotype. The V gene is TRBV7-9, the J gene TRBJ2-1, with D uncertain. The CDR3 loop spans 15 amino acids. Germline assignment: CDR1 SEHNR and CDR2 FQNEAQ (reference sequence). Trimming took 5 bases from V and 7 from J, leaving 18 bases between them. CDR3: CASSTSWRLTNEQFF. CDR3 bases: TGTGCCAGCAGCACTTCATGGCGGCTGACTAATGAGCAGTTCTTC.

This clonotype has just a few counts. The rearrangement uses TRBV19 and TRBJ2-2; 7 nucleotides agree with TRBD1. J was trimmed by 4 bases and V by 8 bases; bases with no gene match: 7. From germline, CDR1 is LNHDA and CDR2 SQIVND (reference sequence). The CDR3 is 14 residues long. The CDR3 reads CASHEGQFTGELFF. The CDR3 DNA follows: TGTGCCAGTCACGAGGGACAGTTCACCGGGGAGCTGTTTTTT.

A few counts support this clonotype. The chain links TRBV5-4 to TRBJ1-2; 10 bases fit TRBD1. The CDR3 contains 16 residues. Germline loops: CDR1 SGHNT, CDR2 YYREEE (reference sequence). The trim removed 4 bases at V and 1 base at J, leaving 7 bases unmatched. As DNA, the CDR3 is TGTGCCAGCAGCCCCCCCGGGACAGGGGATAACTATGGCTACACCTTC. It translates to CASSPPGTGDNYGYTF.

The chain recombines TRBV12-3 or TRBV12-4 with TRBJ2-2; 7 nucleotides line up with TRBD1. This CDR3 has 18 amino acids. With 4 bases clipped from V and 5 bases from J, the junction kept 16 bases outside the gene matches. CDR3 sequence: CASSSRGRQGRRTGELFF. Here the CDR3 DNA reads TGTGCCAGCAGTTCCCGAGGGCGACAGGGAAGGCGAACCGGGGAGCTGTTTTTT.

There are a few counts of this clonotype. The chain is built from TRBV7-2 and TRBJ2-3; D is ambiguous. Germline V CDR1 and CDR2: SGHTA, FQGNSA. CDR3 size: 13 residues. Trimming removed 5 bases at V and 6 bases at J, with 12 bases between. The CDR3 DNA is TGTGCCAGCAGCCCCCTCCCGGGCGATACGCAGTATTTT. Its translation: CASSPLPGDTQYF. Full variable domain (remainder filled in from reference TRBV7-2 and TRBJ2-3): GAGVSQSPSNKVTEKGKDVELRCDPISGHTALYWYRQSLGQGLEFLIYFQGNSAPDKSGLPSDRFSAERTGGSVSTLTIQRTQQEDSAVYLCASSPLPGDTQYFGPGTRLTVL.

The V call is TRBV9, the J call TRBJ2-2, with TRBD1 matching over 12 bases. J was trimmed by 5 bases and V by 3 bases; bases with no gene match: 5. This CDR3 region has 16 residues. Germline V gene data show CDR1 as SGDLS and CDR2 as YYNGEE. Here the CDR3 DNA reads TGTGCCAGCAGCGCTCCGGGACAGGGGGCTACCGGGGAGCTGTTTTTT. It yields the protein CASSAPGQGATGELFF. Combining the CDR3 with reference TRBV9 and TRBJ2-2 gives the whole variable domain DSGVTQTPKHLITATGQRVTLRCSPRSGDLSVYWYQQSLDQGLQFLIQYYNGEERAKGNILERFSAQQFPDLHSELNLSSLELGDSALYFCASSAPGQGATGELFFGEGSRLTVL.

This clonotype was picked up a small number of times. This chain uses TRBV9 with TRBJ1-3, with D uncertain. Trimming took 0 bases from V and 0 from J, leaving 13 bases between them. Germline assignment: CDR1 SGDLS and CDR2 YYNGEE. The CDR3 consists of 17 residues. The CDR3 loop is CASSVEKVDISGNTIYF. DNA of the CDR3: TGTGCCAGCAGCGTAGAAAAGGTGGATATCTCTGGAAACACCATATATTTT.

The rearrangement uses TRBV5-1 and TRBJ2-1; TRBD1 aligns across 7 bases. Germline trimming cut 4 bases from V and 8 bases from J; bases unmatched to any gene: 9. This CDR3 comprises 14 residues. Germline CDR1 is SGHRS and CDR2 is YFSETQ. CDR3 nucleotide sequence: TGCGCCAGCAGCCCTCTTGACAGGGACGATGAGCAGTTCTTC. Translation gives CASSPLDRDDEQFF.

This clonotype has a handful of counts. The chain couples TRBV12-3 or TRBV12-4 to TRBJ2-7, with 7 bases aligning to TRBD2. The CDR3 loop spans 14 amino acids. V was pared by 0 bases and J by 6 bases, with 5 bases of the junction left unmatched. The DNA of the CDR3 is TGTGCCAGCAGTTTAGCGGGAGGGCCGTCCGAGCAGTACTTC. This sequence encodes CASSLAGGPSEQYF.

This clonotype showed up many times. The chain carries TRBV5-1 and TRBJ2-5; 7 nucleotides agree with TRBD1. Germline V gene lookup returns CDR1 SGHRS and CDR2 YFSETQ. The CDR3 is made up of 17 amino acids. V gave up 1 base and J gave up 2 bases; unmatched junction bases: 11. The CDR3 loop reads CASSLSMGGQVQETQYF. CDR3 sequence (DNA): TGCGCCAGCAGCTTGAGTATGGGCGGACAGGTACAAGAGACCCAGTACTTC.

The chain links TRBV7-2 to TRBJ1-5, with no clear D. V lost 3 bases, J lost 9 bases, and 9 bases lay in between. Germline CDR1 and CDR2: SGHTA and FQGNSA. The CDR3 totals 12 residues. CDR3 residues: CASSFGKWPQHF. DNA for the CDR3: TGTGCCAGCAGCTTTGGCAAGTGGCCCCAGCATTTT.

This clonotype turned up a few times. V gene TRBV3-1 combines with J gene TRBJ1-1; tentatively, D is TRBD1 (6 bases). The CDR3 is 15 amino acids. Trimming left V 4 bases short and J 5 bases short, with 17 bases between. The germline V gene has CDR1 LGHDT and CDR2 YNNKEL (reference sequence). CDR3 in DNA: TGTGCCAGCAGCCGCCTTTCCTCAGGGGTTACTGAAGCTTTCTTT. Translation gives CASSRLSSGVTEAFF. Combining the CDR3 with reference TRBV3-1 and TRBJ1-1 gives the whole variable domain DTAVSQTPKYLVTQMGNDKSIKCEQNLGHDTMYWYKQDSKKFLKIMFSYNNKELIINETVPNRFSPKSPDKAHLNLHINSLELGDSAVYFCASSRLSSGVTEAFFGQGTRLTVV.

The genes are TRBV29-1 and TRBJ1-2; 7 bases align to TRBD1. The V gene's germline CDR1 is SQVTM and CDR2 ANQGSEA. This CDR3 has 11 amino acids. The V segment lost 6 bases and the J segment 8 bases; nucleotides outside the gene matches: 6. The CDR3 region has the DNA TGCAGCGTCGACAGGGACGGGGGCTACACCTTC. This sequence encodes CSVDRDGGYTF.

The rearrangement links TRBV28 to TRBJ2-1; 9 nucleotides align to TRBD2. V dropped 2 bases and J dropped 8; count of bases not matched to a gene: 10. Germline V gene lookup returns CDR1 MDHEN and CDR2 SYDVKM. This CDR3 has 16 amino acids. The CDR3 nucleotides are TGTGCCAGCAGTTTACAGGCTAGCGGGAAGTTCCATGAGCAGTTCTTC. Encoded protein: CASSLQASGKFHEQFF.

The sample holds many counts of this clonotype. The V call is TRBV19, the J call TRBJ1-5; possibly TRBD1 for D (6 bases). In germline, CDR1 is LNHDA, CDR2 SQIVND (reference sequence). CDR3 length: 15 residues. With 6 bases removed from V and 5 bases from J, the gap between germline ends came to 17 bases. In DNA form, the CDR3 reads TGTGCCAGTAGCCTAGCCCCCGAGGGGGATCAGCCCCAGCATTTT. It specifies CASSLAPEGDQPQHF.

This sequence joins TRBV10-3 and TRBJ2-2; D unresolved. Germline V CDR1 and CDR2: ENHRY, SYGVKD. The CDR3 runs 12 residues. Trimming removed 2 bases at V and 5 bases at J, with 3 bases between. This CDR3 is CAISEGTGELFF. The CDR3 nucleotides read TGTGCCATCAGTGAGGGAACCGGGGAGCTGTTTTTT.

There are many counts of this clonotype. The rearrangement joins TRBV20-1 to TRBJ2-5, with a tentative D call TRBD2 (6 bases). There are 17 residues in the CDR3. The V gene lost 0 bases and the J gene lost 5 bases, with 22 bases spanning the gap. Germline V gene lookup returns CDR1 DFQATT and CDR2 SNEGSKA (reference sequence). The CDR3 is CSARDRSGLPRRETQYF. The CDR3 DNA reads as TGCAGTGCTAGAGATAGGTCCGGACTACCCCGGAGGGAGACCCAGTACTTC.

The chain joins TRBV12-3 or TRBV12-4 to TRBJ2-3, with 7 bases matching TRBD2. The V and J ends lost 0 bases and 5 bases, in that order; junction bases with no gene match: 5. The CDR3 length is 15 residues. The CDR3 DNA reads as TGTGCCAGCAGTTTAGCGGGAGGGCCGGGAGATACGCAGTATTTT. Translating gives CASSLAGGPGDTQYF.

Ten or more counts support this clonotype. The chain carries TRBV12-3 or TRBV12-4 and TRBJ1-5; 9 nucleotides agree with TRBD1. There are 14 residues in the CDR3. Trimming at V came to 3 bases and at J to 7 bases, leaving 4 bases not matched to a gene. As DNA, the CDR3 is TGTGCCAGCAGTTTTAGACAGGGGGGACAGCCCCAGCATTTT. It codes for CASSFRQGGQPQHF.

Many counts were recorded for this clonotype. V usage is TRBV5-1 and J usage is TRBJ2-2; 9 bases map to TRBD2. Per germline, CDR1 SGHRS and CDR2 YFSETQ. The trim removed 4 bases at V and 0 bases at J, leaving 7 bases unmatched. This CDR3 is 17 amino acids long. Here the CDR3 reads CASSQSSGDANTGELFF. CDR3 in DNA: TGCGCCAGCAGCCAATCTAGCGGGGACGCGAACACCGGGGAGCTGTTTTTT. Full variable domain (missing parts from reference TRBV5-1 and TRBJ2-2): KAGVTQTPRYLIKTRGQQVTLSCSPISGHRSVSWYQQTPGQGLQFLFEYFSETQRNKGNFPGRFSGRQFSNSRSEMNVSTLELGDSALYLCASSQSSGDANTGELFFGEGSRLTVL.

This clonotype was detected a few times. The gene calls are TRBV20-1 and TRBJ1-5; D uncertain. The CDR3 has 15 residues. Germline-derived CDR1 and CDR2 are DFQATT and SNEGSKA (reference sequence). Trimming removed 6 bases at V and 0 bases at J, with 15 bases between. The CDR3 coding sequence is TGCAGTGCCCTTAGCTCGCCGATTAGCAATCAGCCCCAGCATTTT. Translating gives CSALSSPISNQPQHF.

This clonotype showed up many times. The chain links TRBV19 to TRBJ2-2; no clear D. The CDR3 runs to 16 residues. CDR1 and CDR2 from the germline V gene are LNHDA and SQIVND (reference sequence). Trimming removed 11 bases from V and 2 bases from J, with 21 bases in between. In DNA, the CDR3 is TGTGCCGCCAGACCCTCCACACAACTTAACACCGGGGAGCTGTTTTTT. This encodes CAARPSTQLNTGELFF.

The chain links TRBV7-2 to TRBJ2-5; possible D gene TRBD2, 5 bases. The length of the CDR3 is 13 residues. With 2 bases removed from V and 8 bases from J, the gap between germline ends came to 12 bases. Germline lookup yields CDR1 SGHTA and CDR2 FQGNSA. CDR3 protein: CASSLTLRGTQYF. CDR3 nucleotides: TGTGCCAGCAGCTTAACCCTTCGGGGAACCCAGTACTTC.